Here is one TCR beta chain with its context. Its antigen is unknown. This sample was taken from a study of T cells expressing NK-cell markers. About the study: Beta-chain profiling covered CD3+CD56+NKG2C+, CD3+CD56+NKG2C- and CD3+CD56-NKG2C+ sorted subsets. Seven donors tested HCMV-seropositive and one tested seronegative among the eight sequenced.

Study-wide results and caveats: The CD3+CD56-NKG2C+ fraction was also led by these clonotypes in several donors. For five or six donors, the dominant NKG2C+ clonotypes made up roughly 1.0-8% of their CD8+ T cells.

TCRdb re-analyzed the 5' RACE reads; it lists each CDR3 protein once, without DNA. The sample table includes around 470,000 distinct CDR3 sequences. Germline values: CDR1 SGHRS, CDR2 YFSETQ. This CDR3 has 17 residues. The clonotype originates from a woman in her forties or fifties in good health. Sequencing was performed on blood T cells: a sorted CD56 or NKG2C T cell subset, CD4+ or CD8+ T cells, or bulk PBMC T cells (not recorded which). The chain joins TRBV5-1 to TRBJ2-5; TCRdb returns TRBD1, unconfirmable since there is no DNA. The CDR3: CASSFASQGKRQETQYF.